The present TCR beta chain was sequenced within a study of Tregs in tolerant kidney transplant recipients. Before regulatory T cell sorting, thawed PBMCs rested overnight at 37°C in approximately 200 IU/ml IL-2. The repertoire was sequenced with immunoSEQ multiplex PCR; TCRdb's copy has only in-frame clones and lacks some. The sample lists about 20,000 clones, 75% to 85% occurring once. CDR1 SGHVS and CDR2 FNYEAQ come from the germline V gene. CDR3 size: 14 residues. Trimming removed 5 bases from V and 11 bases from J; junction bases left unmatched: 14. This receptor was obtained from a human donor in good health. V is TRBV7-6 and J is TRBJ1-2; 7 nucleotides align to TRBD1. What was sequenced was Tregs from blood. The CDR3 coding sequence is TGTGCCAGCAGCCCAGGGGGGTTGGGTATGCGATACACCTTC. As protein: CASSPGGLGMRYTF.